This is a list of T cell receptor beta chains from one sample in a study of T-cell reconstitution after alpha-beta-depleted transplantation in children. TCRdb fed the PCR reads into MiXCR, producing one record per CDR3 protein. The sample lists some 140,000 distinct CDR3 sequences; about 9.6% were seen once. Sequences were derived from PBMCs, mostly from graft donor cells, sampled 180 days after TCRalphabeta/CD19-depleted stem cell transplant. The receptors shown here come from a girl in the first two years of life who had a stem cell transplant for combined immunodeficiency, so the T cells may come from the graft donor. Both conserved end residues are part of each CDR3. Each record gives: J gene, D gene, V gene, clone size, CDR3 DNA, CDR3 protein. The D gene is left open where the match is weak. Size is omitted from some rows. Given values are once, few, many or a class for expanded clones.

TRBJ2-3	NA	TRBV20-1	NA	TGCAGTGCTAGACCCCCCGGCGATACGCAGTATTTT	CSARPPGDTQYF
TRBJ2-1	NA	TRBV6-6	NA	TGTGCCAGCAGTCAACCATTGTACAATGAGCAGTTCTTC	CASSQPLYNEQFF
TRBJ2-1	TRBD2	TRBV15	NA	TGTGCCACCAGCAGAGACGGGGGGACCTACAATGAGCAGTTCTTC	CATSRDGGTYNEQFF
TRBJ2-1	TRBD2	TRBV7-9	many	TGTGCCAGCAGCCCACGACTAGCAGAGAACAATGAGCAGTTCTTC	CASSPRLAENNEQFF
TRBJ2-5	NA	TRBV12-3/TRBV12-4	few	TGTGCCAGCAGTCCGCCGTACCAAGAGACCCAGTACTTC	CASSPPYQETQYF
TRBJ1-1	NA	TRBV7-3	NA	TGTGCCAGCAGCTCCACAGGGCCGAACACTGAAGCTTTCTTT	CASSSTGPNTEAFF
TRBJ1-1	TRBD1	TRBV5-1	few	TGCGCCAGCAGCTTGGGGACAGGGAGAGTTGCCACTGAAGCTTTCTTT	CASSLGTGRVATEAFF
TRBJ2-2	TRBD2	TRBV29-1	NA	TGCAGCGCCAGGACTAGCGGGGGGGCAAGCACCGGGGAGCTGTTTTTT	CSARTSGGASTGELFF
TRBJ1-3	NA	TRBV29-1	NA	TGCAGCGTTGAAGAGGAAGGACGGAGAAGCTCTGGAAACACCATATATTTT	CSVEEEGRRSSGNTIYF
TRBJ2-7	TRBD2	TRBV7-2	NA	TGTGCCAGCAGCTTAGCCGGACTAGCGGGGGGGTACTACGAGCAGTACTTC	CASSLAGLAGGYYEQYF
TRBJ2-7	NA	TRBV5-1	few	TGCGCCAGCAGCGCCGGGACCGCCAGCTACGAGCAGTACTTC	CASSAGTASYEQYF
TRBJ2-1	TRBD2	TRBV5-1	many	TGCGCCAGCAGCGACCCGGGACTAGCGGGACAGTTCTTC	CASSDPGLAGQFF
TRBJ2-3	NA	TRBV5-1	many	TGCGCCAGCAGCTTGGCCTCAGTAGATACGCAGTATTTT	CASSLASVDTQYF
TRBJ2-5	TRBD2	TRBV3-1	few	TGTGCCAGCAGCGCCCAGCGGGATCAAGAGACCCAGTACTTC	CASSAQRDQETQYF
TRBJ2-7	TRBD1	TRBV6-1	few	TGTGCCAGCAGTGAGGACAGGGGGCTGAGCGAGCAGTACTTC	CASSEDRGLSEQYF
TRBJ2-1	NA	TRBV9	few	TGTGCCAGCAGCGTAGGAGTGGCGGGACAGAACAATGAGCAGTTCTTC	CASSVGVAGQNNEQFF
TRBJ2-1	TRBD2	TRBV15	few	TGTGCCACCAGCGAAAGACTAGCGGGAGGGAAGAACAATGAGCAGTTCTTC	CATSERLAGGKNNEQFF
TRBJ2-7	NA	TRBV30	NA	TGTGCCTGGAGCGGGGCCAACCCCTACGAGCAGTACTTC	CAWSGANPYEQYF
TRBJ1-1	NA	TRBV14	few	TGTGCCAGCAGCCATGGACAGAGGGCTTTCTTT	CASSHGQRAFF
TRBJ1-2	NA	TRBV5-5	few	TGTGCCAGCAGCTTGCCAGGAGGGGTCTATGGCTACACCTTC	CASSLPGGVYGYTF
TRBJ1-4	NA	TRBV20-1	few	TGCAGTGCTAGAGATCGGTACAGGGAGGGGAATGAAAAACTGTTTTTT	CSARDRYREGNEKLFF
TRBJ2-2	NA	TRBV5-1	few	TGCGCCAGCAGACGGAACAGGGACCGCACCGGGGAGCTGTTTTTT	CASRRNRDRTGELFF
TRBJ1-2	NA	TRBV5-1	NA	TGCGCCAGCAGCTTGAATGTTTTGGACACCTCAAACTATGGCTACACCTTC	CASSLNVLDTSNYGYTF
TRBJ2-3	NA	TRBV4-2	NA	TGTGCCAGCAGCCAAGATTCCCCAGGGACTAGCACAGATACGCAGTATTTT	CASSQDSPGTSTDTQYF
TRBJ2-1	TRBD2	TRBV20-1	NA	TGCAGTGCTATACGACTAGCGGGAGGGAGCTCCTACAATGAGCAGTTCTTC	CSAIRLAGGSSYNEQFF
TRBJ1-4	NA	TRBV5-1	NA	TGCGCCAGCACCTCATGGGGGTTAGAGGAAAAACTGTTTTTT	CASTSWGLEEKLFF
TRBJ2-4	NA	TRBV20-1	NA	TGCAGTGCTAGGGCAGGAGGGGGCATTCAGTACTTC	CSARAGGGIQYF
TRBJ2-7	TRBD2	TRBV7-2	few	TGTGCCAGCAGCTTAGCGGGACTAGGGTCCTACGAGCAGTACTTC	CASSLAGLGSYEQYF
TRBJ2-7	NA	TRBV5-1	NA	TGCGCCAGCAGGGCTCAGGGGCGGTATTCCTACGAGCAGTACTTC	CASRAQGRYSYEQYF
TRBJ2-7	TRBD2	TRBV20-1	few	TGCAGTGCTAAAAAGCGGGGCCTCTACGAGCAGTACTTC	CSAKKRGLYEQYF
TRBJ1-1	NA	TRBV3-1	few	TGTGCCAGCAGCCAAGATATAGGGGGGCGAGCTTTCTTT	CASSQDIGGRAFF
TRBJ2-7	NA	TRBV7-2	few	TGTGCCAGCAGCTCGCAACGACAGGTAACCTACGAGCAGTACTTC	CASSSQRQVTYEQYF
TRBJ1-5	NA	TRBV12-3/TRBV12-4	few	TGTGCCAGCAGTTTAGCTGGGAGCAATCAGCCCCAGCATTTT	CASSLAGSNQPQHF
TRBJ2-7	NA	TRBV20-1	NA	TGCAGTGCTAGGTACGCAGGCCTGACCCCCGAGCAGTACTTC	CSARYAGLTPEQYF
TRBJ2-7	TRBD2	TRBV3-1	many	TGTGCCAGCAGCCAAGGACTAGCGGACTACGAGCAGTACTTC	CASSQGLADYEQYF
TRBJ1-5	NA	TRBV28	few	TGTGCCAGCAGCACCAGGGCGGTCCCCAATCAGCCCCAGCATTTT	CASSTRAVPNQPQHF
TRBJ1-2	NA	TRBV7-2	NA	TGTGCCAGCAGCTTTACCATGGCAAGTTACTATGGCTACACCTTC	CASSFTMASYYGYTF
TRBJ2-2	TRBD2	TRBV30	NA	TGTGCCTGGAGTTGGACTAGCGGCACCGGGGAGCTGTTTTTT	CAWSWTSGTGELFF
TRBJ2-7	NA	TRBV5-1	NA	TGCGCCAGCAGGGGGGCCAGAGGCTCCTACGAGCAGTACTTC	CASRGARGSYEQYF
TRBJ2-7	NA	TRBV10-3	NA	TGTGCCACCCAGGACAGTTCCTACGAGCAGTACTTC	CATQDSSYEQYF
TRBJ2-1	NA	TRBV6-1	few	TGTGCCAGCAGTGCGCAGGCTTACAATGAGCAGTTCTTC	CASSAQAYNEQFF
TRBJ1-4	TRBD1	TRBV5-6	NA	TGTGCCAGCAGCTTAAACAGGGGAGTGACTAATGAAAAACTGTTTTTT	CASSLNRGVTNEKLFF
TRBJ2-1	NA	TRBV20-1	NA	TGCAGTGCCGTTAATAGCGGCTACAATGAGCAGTTCTTC	CSAVNSGYNEQFF
TRBJ1-3	NA	TRBV24-1	NA	TGTGCCACCGAGTCTTCTGGAAACACCATATATTTT	CATESSGNTIYF
TRBJ2-1	NA	TRBV7-3	few	TGTGCCAGCAGCCCCCGGGTGGGAGATGAGCAGTTCTTC	CASSPRVGDEQFF
TRBJ1-4	NA	TRBV20-1	NA	TGCAGTGCTAGAGATTGGAAAGTTCATGAAAAACTGTTTTTT	CSARDWKVHEKLFF
TRBJ2-1	NA	TRBV29-1	NA	TGCAGACTTAAGGGAGCAAGGCTGTTCTTC	CRLKGARLFF
TRBJ2-3	NA	TRBV7-8	many	TGTGCCAGCAGCTTTGTGGGGGGCGACACAGATACGCAGTATTTT	CASSFVGGDTDTQYF
TRBJ2-7	NA	TRBV5-1	few	TGCGCCAGCAGCTTGGGGACAGATTCCTACGAGCAGTACTTC	CASSLGTDSYEQYF
TRBJ1-3	TRBD1	TRBV20-1	few	TGCAGTGCTAGAGGACAGGGAAGCAGGACCATATATTTT	CSARGQGSRTIYF
TRBJ1-3	TRBD1	TRBV6-5	many	TGTGCCAGCAGTCCCTCCGGGACAGGAAATTTCAACACCATATATTTT	CASSPSGTGNFNTIYF
TRBJ2-1	TRBD2	TRBV20-1	few	TGCAGTGCGGGGGTACCGGGGGGGAACTACAATGAGCAGTTCTTC	CSAGVPGGNYNEQFF
TRBJ2-7	NA	TRBV29-1	NA	TGCAGCGTTAGGGCCAGGGCGACCTACGAGCAGTACTTC	CSVRARATYEQYF
TRBJ1-5	NA	TRBV7-2	many	TGTGCCAGCAGCCCTCAACGGGGGCGCAATCAGCCCCAGCATTTT	CASSPQRGRNQPQHF
TRBJ2-1	TRBD1	TRBV11-2	NA	TGTGCCAGCACCAACGGGCGGGACAGGGGATCCTACAATGAGCAGTTCTTC	CASTNGRDRGSYNEQFF